This record covers a single T cell receptor beta chain. CDR1 DFQATT and CDR2 SNEGSKA come from the germline V gene (reference sequence). The CDR3 runs to 12 residues. UMIs containing a 6-nucleotide sample barcode were added via template switching. With the 5' RACE reads reprocessed, TCRdb shows one record per CDR3 protein and no DNA. This sample lists under 150,000 distinct CDR3 sequences; its ten largest clones have 2% to 3%. The sample comes from a study of monozygotic twins with inflammatory bowel disease. The gene calls are TRBV20-1 and TRBJ1-5. The source of this sequence is a human donor with ulcerative colitis or Crohn's disease, or a healthy co-twin of an affected twin (not recorded which). Sequencing used blood. The CDR3 protein is CSAWEPDQPQHF.